This TCR beta chain appears in the sequencing data of a study of cytomegalovirus exposure and HLA in healthy donors. 60 Vbeta and 13 Jbeta primers were used in PCR. Repertoires were generated with immunoSEQ multiplex PCR, while TCRdb's copy carries only in-frame clones and drops some. The sample table includes 150,000 to 200,000 clones. The CDR3 contains 14 residues. J gave up 2 bases and V 5 bases, and 5 bases lay outside the gene matches. The germline gives CDR1 SEHNR, CDR2 FQNEAQ (reference sequence). The clonotype comes from a woman under 30 in good health and CMV-seropositive. Sample: PBMCs. The chain is built from TRBV7-9 and TRBJ2-5; 7 bases line up with TRBD2. The chain's CDR3 is CASSERAGQETQYF. The CDR3 region has the DNA TGTGCCAGCAGCGAAAGAGCGGGGCAAGAGACCCAGTACTTC.